Given below is one T cell receptor (beta chain) in context. These data come from a study of blood T cell repertoires in COVID-19. Study background: Sites in the United States, Italy and Spain provided acute and convalescent COVID-19 samples. T cells, B-cell-depleted T cells, or PBMCs supplied cDNA or gDNA.

This CDR3 contains 13 residues. CDR1 and CDR2 from the germline V gene are SGHNT and YYREEE (reference sequence). V was trimmed by 2 bases and J by 4 bases, leaving 9 bases between them. As handled by the study authors: Reference gene primer amplification gave nucleated cell count estimates. Profiled with immunoSEQ multiplex PCR; TCRdb holds only in-frame clones, not every one. V and J calls and clone size come straight from that table; D and trimming were deduced from the DNA. The table lists about 210,000 clones, 88% of them singletons. The sequence was obtained from a young man with active or convalescent COVID-19. Material for sequencing was peripheral blood. This rearrangement joins TRBV5-4 to TRBJ1-1; D is undetermined. CDR3 region: CASSFQVATEAFF. The CDR3 nucleotides read TGTGCCAGCAGCTTCCAGGTTGCCACTGAAGCTTTCTTT.